The entry below describes one T cell receptor (beta chain). Its antigen remains unidentified. The data derive from a study of a mutant IDH1 vaccine in newly diagnosed glioma. Whole-study context: Vaccines began 4-6 weeks after radiotherapy alone, or with temozolomide cycles. Broader study findings: Vaccine-induced immune responses were detected in approximately 92% of patients.

Repertoires were generated with immunoSEQ multiplex PCR, while TCRdb's copy carries only in-frame clones and drops some. There are about 24,000 clones in the sample; 70% to 85% occur only once, and about 8.2% lies in the top ten. Time point reported: week 11, during vaccination. A 20-mer mutant IDH1 peptide at 300 ug was injected subcutaneously with topical imiquimod. The specimen comprised PBMCs, sampled from a glioma patient whose treatment included an IDH1 peptide vaccine. The receptor comes from a man between 40 and 49 years old with glioma.

The CDR3 sequence is CASSLGQGGYQPQHF. The CDR3 DNA sequence: TGTGCCAGCAGCTTGGGGCAGGGGGGATATCAGCCCCAGCATTTT. The chain recombines TRBV5-6 with TRBJ1-5; 7 positions match TRBD1. The V gene end was trimmed by 0 bases and the J gene end by 5 bases; junction bases not matched to a gene: 5. The CDR3 totals 15 residues. Germline CDR1 SGHDT, CDR2 YYEEEE. Complete variable domain (other parts from reference TRBV5-6 and TRBJ1-5): DAGVTQSPTHLIKTRGQQVTLRCSPKSGHDTVSWYQQALGQGPQFIFQYYEEEERQRGNFPDRFSGHQFPNYSSELNVNALLLGDSALYLCASSLGQGGYQPQHFGDGTRLSIL.